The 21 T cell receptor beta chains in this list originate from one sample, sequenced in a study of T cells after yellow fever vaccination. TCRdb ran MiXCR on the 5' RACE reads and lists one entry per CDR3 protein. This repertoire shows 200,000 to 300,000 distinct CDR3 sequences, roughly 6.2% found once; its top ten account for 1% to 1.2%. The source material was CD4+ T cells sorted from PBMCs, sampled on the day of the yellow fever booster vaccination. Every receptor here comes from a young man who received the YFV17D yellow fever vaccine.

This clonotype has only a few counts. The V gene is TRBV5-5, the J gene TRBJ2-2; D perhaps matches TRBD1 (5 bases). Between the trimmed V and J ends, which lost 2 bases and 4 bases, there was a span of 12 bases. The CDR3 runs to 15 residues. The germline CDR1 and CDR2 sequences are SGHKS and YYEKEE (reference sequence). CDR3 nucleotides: TGTGCCAGCAGCTTTGTGTCGGACATCACCGGGGAGCTGTTTTTT. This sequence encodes CASSFVSDITGELFF.

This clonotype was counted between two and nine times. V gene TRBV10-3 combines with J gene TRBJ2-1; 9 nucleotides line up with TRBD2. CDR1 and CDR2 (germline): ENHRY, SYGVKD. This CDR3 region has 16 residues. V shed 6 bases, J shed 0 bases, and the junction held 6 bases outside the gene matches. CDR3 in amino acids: CAISSSGTLSYNEQFF. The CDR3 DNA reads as TGTGCCATCAGCTCTAGCGGGACCCTCTCCTACAATGAGCAGTTCTTC.

Here the CDR3 DNA reads TGCGCCAGCAGCTTGGCCGCACAGCGGTCCTACGAGCAGTACTTC. This gives the protein CASSLAAQRSYEQYF. The chain recombines TRBV5-1 with TRBJ2-7, with D perhaps matching TRBD2 (5 bases). V was trimmed by 0 bases and J by 1 base, leaving 11 bases between them. Per germline, CDR1 SGHRS and CDR2 YFSETQ. This CDR3 is 15 amino acids long. The complete variable domain, with remaining parts taken from reference TRBV5-1 and TRBJ2-7, reads KAGVTQTPRYLIKTRGQQVTLSCSPISGHRSVSWYQQTPGQGLQFLFEYFSETQRNKGNFPGRFSGRQFSNSRSEMNVSTLELGDSALYLCASSLAAQRSYEQYFGPGTRLTVT.

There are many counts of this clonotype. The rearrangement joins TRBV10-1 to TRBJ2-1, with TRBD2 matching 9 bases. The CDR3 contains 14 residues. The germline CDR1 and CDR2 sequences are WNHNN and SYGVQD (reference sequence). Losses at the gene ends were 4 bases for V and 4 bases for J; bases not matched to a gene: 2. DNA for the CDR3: TGCGCCAGCAGTGCTGCGGGAGGGTACAATGAGCAGTTCTTC. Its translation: CASSAAGGYNEQFF.

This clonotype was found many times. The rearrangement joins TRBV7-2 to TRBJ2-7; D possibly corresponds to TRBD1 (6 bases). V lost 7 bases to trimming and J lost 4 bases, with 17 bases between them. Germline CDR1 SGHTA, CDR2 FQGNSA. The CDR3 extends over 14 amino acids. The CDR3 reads CASNPHLGGYEQYF. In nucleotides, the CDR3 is TGTGCCAGCAACCCACACCTAGGGGGATACGAGCAGTACTTC.

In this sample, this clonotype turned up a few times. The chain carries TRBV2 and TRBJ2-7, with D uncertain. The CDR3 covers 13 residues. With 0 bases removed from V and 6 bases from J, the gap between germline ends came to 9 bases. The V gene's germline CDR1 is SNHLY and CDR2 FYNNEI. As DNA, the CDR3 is TGTGCCAGCAGTGAAGCCAAGGCCAGCGAGCAGTACTTC. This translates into CASSEAKASEQYF.

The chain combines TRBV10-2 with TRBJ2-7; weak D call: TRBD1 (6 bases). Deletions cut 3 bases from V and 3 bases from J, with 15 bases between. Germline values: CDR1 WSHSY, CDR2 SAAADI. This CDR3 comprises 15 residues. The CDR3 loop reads CASSEPRQAVYEQYF. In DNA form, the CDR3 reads TGCGCCAGCAGTGAACCACGACAGGCGGTCTACGAGCAGTACTTC.

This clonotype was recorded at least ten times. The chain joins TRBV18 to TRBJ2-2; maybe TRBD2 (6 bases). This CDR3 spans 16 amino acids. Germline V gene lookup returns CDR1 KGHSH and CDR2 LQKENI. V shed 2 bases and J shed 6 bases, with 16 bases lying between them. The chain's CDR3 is CASSPSAGRLSGELFF. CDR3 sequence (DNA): TGTGCCAGCTCACCATCGGCAGGGAGGCTCTCCGGGGAGCTGTTTTTT.

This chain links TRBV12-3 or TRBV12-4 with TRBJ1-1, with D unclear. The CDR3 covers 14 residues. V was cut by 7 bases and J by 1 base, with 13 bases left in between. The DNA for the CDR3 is TGTGCCAGCACCTTGGGAACTGGGAACACTGAAGCTTTCTTT. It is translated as CASTLGTGNTEAFF.

The CDR3 spells CASSPRQGVGATNEKLFF. The CDR3 nucleotides are TGTGCCAGCAGCCCACGACAGGGGGTGGGGGCAACTAATGAAAAACTGTTTTTT. This rearrangement joins TRBV11-2 to TRBJ1-4, with TRBD1 identical over 9 bases. The germline CDR1 and CDR2 sequences are SGHAT and FQNNGV. CDR3 size: 18 residues. The trim removed 5 bases at V and 0 bases at J, leaving 10 bases unmatched.

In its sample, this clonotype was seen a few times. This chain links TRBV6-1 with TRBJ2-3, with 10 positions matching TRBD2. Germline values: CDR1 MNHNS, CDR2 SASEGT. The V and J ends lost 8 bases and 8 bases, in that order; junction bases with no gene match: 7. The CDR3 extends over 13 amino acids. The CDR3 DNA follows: TGTGCCAGCGCCGCTAGCGGGAGAGGTACGCAGTATTTT. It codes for CASAASGRGTQYF.

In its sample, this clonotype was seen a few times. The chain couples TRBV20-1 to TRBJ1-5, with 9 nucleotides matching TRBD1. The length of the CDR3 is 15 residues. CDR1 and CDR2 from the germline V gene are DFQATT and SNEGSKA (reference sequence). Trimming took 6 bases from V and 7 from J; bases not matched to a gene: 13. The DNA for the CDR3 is TGCAGTGCCATAACAGGGGGCGGAGGGCAACAGCCCCAGCATTTT. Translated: CSAITGGGGQQPQHF.

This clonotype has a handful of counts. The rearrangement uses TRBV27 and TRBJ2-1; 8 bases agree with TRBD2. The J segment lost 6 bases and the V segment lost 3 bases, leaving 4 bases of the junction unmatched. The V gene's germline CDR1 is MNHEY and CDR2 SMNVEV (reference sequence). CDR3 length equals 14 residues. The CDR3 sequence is CASSFGTRPNEQFF. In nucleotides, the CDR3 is TGTGCCAGCAGTTTCGGGACTAGACCCAATGAGCAGTTCTTC.

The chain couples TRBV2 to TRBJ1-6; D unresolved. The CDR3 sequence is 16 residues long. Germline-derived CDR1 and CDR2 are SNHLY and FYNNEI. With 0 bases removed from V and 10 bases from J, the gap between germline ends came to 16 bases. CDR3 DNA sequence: TGTGCCAGCAGTGAAGCGCTTCGGGGAGGGAGGTCACCCCTCCACTTT. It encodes CASSEALRGGRSPLHF.

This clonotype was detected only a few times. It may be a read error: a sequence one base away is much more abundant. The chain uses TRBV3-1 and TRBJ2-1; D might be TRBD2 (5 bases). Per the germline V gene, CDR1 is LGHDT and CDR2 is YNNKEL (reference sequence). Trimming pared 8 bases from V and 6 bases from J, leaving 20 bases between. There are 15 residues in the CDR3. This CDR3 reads CASCLPRGITNEQFF. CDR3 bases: TGTGCCAGCTGCCTCCCTCGAGGGATCACCAATGAGCAGTTCTTC.

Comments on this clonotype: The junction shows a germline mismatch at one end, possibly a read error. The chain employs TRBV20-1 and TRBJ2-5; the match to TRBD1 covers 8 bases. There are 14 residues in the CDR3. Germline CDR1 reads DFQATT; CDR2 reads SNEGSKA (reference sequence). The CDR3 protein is CSAGDRGPQETQYF. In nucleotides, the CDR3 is TGCAGTGCTGGAGACAGGGGACCACAAGAGACCCAGTACTTC.

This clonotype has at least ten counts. DNA for the CDR3: TGTGCCACCAGTGAGGGGGGGCGCGAACCTTGTCAGCCCCAGCATTTT. Its protein product is CATSEGGREPCQPQHF. The chain joins TRBV24-1 to TRBJ1-5, with a possible D match to TRBD1 (6 bases). The CDR3 runs 16 residues. V lost 4 bases to trimming and J lost 6 bases, with 18 bases between them. Germline CDR1 reads KGHDR; CDR2 reads SFDVKD.

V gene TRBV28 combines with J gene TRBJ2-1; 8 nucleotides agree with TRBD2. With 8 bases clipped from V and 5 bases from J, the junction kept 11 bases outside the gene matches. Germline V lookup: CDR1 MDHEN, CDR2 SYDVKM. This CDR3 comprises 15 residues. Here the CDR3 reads CASGTAGGGNNEQFF. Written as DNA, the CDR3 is TGTGCCAGCGGTACGGCGGGCGGGGGGAACAATGAGCAGTTCTTC. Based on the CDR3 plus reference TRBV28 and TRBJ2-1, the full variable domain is DVKVTQSSRYLVKRTGEKVFLECVQDMDHENMFWYRQDPGLGLRLIYFSYDVKMKEKGDIPEGYSVSREKKERFSLILESASTNQTSMYLCASGTAGGGNNEQFFGPGTRLTVL.

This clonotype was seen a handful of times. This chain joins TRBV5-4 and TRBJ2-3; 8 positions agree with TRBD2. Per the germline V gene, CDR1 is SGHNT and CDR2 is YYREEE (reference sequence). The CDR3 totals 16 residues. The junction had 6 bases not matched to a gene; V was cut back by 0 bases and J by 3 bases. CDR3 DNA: TGTGCCAGCAGCTTGGGTCGCGGGAGGCTGACAGATACGCAGTATTTT. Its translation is CASSLGRGRLTDTQYF. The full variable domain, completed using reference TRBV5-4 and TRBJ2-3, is ETGVTQSPTHLIKTRGQQVTLRCSSQSGHNTVSWYQQALGQGPQFIFQYYREEENGRGNFPPRFSGLQFPNYSSELNVNALELDDSALYLCASSLGRGRLTDTQYFGPGTRLTVL.

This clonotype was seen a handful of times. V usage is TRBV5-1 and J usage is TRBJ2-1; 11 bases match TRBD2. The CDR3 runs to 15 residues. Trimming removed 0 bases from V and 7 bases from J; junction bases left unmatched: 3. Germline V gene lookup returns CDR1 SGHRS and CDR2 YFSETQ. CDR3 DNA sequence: TGCGCCAGCAGCTTGGAACTAGCGGGAGTTAATGAGCAGTTCTTC. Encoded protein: CASSLELAGVNEQFF. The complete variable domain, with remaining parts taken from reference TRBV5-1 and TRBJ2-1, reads KAGVTQTPRYLIKTRGQQVTLSCSPISGHRSVSWYQQTPGQGLQFLFEYFSETQRNKGNFPGRFSGRQFSNSRSEMNVSTLELGDSALYLCASSLELAGVNEQFFGPGTRLTVL.

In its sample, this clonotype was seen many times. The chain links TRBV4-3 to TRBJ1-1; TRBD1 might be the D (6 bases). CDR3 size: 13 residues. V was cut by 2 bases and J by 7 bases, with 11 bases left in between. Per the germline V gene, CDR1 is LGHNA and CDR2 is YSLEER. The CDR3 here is CASSQQRGFEAFF. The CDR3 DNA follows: TGCGCCAGCAGCCAACAGAGGGGGTTTGAAGCTTTCTTT.